The T cell receptor (beta chain) under discussion was sequenced for a study of cytomegalovirus exposure and HLA in healthy donors. With respect to this clone: Its antigen remains unknown.

Vbeta (60) and Jbeta (13) primers were used in the PCR. TCRdb's copy holds only in-frame clones and misses some; the assay was immunoSEQ multiplex PCR. The sample lists more than 50,000 clones; around 80% were seen once. The CDR3 covers 13 residues. Germline loops: CDR1 GTSNPN, CDR2 SVGIG (reference sequence). The V gene lost 0 bases and the J gene lost 7 bases, with 10 bases spanning the gap. Findings and caveats of the study: A missense DCLRE1C variant was associated with V- and J-gene trimming of TCR beta chains in a later analysis, and an independent cohort replicated the association. Sequence variants that were highly shared formed a cluster that was likely a sequencing artifact. Across all donors, roughly uniform sequencing depth was an assumption of the presence/absence analyses.

The chain uses TRBV30 and TRBJ1-5, with D maybe TRBD1 (5 bases). The TCR sequence derives from a middle-aged woman in good health and CMV-seropositive. Sequencing was performed on PBMCs. CDR3 sequence: CAWSVQGSQPQHF. CDR3 sequence (DNA): TGTGCCTGGAGTGTTCAGGGTTCCCAGCCCCAGCATTTT.